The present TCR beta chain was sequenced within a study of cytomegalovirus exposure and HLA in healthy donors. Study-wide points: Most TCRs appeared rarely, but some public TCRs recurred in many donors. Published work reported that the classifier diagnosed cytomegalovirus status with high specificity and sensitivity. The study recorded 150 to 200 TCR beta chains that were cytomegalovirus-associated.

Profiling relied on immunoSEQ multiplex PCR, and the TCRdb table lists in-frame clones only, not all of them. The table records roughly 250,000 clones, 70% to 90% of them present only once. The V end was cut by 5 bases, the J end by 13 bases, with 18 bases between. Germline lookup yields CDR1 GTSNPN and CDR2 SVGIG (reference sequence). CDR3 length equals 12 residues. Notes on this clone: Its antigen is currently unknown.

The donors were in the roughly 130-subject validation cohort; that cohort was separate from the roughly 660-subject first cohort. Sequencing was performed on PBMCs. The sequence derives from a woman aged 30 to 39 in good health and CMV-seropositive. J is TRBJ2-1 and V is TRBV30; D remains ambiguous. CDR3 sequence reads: CAWLSYGSGQFF. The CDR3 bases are TGTGCCTGGCTATCGTACGGGTCGGGTCAGTTCTTC.